This is a list of T cell receptor beta chains from one sample in a study of blood T cell repertoires in COVID-19. Method: immunoSEQ multiplex PCR; TCRdb's copy keeps in-frame clones and lacks some. Found here are about 110,000 clones, 85% of them singletons; the top ten hold 5% to 6%. The sequenced sample consisted of peripheral blood. These receptors came from a woman in her sixties with COVID-19, enrolled during active disease. Each CDR3 is given with its conserved first and last residue. D genes are given only for firm matches. Not all rows give a size; the values are once, few, many and, for expanded clones, a class.

>TRBV5-1|TRBJ2-1|TRBD2|.
CASSLLAEPYNEQFF
TGCGCCAGCAGCTTGCTAGCGGAGCCTTACAATGAGCAGTTCTTC
>TRBV25-1|TRBJ1-2|.|.
CASSETGLHGYTF
TGTGCCAGCAGTGAAACAGGGCTCCATGGCTACACCTTC
>TRBV4-2|TRBJ2-2|.|.
CASSQEVGGELFF
TGTGCCAGCAGCCAAGAAGTCGGCGGGGAGCTGTTTTTT
>TRBV9|TRBJ2-7|TRBD2|.
CASSVASGSYEQYF
TGTGCCAGCAGCGTAGCTAGCGGCTCCTACGAGCAGTACTTC
>TRBV18|TRBJ1-2|.|.
CASSPIRGTDGYTF
TGTGCCAGCTCACCAATAAGGGGCACAGATGGCTACACCTTC
>TRBV24-1|TRBJ1-2|TRBD1|once
CATSDPQGAIGYTF
TGTGCCACCAGTGACCCACAGGGGGCTATTGGCTACACCTTC
>TRBV3-1/TRBV3-2|TRBJ2-2|.|once
CASSRPCTGELFF
TGTGCCAGCAGCCGTCCTTGTACAGGGGAGCTGTTTTTT
>TRBV7-3|TRBJ1-1|TRBD1|.
CASSLRGTGTEAFF
TGTGCCAGCAGCTTACGGGGGACAGGGACTGAAGCTTTCTTT
>TRBV6-5|TRBJ1-2|TRBD1|.
CASSYAGTAEGYTF
TGTGCCAGCAGTTACGCGGGGACAGCGGAAGGCTACACCTTC
>TRBV28|TRBJ2-1|TRBD1|.
CASSLGDRAGEQFF
TGTGCCAGCAGTTTAGGGGACAGGGCTGGTGAGCAGTTCTTC
>TRBV2|TRBJ1-3|.|.
CASSVAGAGNTIYF
TGTGCCAGCAGTGTTGCCGGGGCTGGAAACACCATATATTTT
>TRBV29-1|TRBJ1-2|TRBD1|.
CSVEGDVYRGGYTF
TGCAGCGTTGAAGGGGACGTTTACAGGGGAGGCTACACCTTC
>TRBV2|TRBJ2-7|TRBD1|.
CASSWTGGDEQYF
TGTGCCAGCAGTTGGACAGGGGGCGACGAGCAGTACTTC
>TRBV6-6|TRBJ1-4|.|once
CASSPGGEKLFF
TGTGCCAGCAGTCCGGGGGGTGAAAAACTGTTTTTT
>TRBV4-2|TRBJ2-3|TRBD2|.
CASSQREVGGGAATQYF
TGTGCCAGCAGCCAAAGGGAGGTAGGCGGGGGGGCGGCTACGCAGTATTTT
>TRBV7-8|TRBJ1-6|.|once
CASSLGGEGNGSPLHF
TGTGCCAGCAGCTTAGGTGGGGAGGGTAATGGTTCACCCCTCCACTTT